This T cell receptor (beta chain) was sequenced in a study of T cell repertoires in cytomegalovirus infection. At the level of the study: Used in the study were CMV epitopes, some recently identified and HLA-C-restricted, others well-studied and HLA-B-restricted. Signatures in public TCR beta sequences pointed to both CMV infection and matching HLA type.

As regards this clonotype: Its target is not known.

Each CDR3 protein is one row after TCRdb ran MiXCR on the reads. The sample gives about 770,000 distinct CDR3 sequences, 25% to 30% of which show up once; under 15% is in the top ten. CDR3 length: 17 residues. In germline, CDR1 is LNHNV, CDR2 YYDKDF (reference sequence). Trimming removed 2 bases from V and 0 bases from J; junction bases left unmatched: 5. The chain uses TRBV15 and TRBJ2-2, with TRBD1 matching 8 bases. Specimen: cultured CD8+ T cells from PBMCs, collected from culture after CMV antigen stimulation. The TCR comes from a human donor in good health (CMV status not recorded). Some clones in this sample may be carry-over from other donors' samples. CDR3 in DNA: TGTGCCACCAGCAGAACCTCAGGGGGCACGAACACCGGGGAGCTGTTTTTT. Amino acids: CATSRTSGGTNTGELFF.